Presented here are 28 T cell receptor beta chains from one specimen sequenced in a study of T-cell memory formation after mild COVID-19. TCRdb redid the calling of the 5' RACE reads with MiXCR, one entry per CDR3 protein. The sample consists of roughly 250,000 distinct CDR3 sequences, over 15% of them appearing once. Sequenced: PBMCs or a T cell subset sorted from them (not recorded which). These receptors were taken from a man aged 18 to 35 who had mild COVID-19 (a few samples of this study predate the infection). Cell type and time point are not known.

The chain carries TRBV10-3 and TRBJ2-6; D unclear. The CDR3 length is 15 residues. Germline-derived CDR1 and CDR2 are ENHRY and SYGVKD. V was pared by 3 bases and J by 3 bases, with 9 bases between. The CDR3 is CAISDSLSGANVLTF. The CDR3 coding sequence is TGTGCCATCAGTGACTCTCTAAGTGGGGCCAACGTCCTGACTTTC.

This clonotype occurred a few times. The chain uses TRBV7-2 and TRBJ2-1; D possibly corresponds to TRBD2 (5 bases). In germline, CDR1 is SGHTA, CDR2 FQGNSA. CDR3 size: 15 residues. Trimming left V 2 bases short and J 7 bases short, with 15 bases between. CDR3 bases: TGTGCCAGCAGCTTACGGGCCAGGACGGGGAATGAGCAGTTCTTC. It encodes CASSLRARTGNEQFF.

The chain is built from TRBV6-5 and TRBJ1-5; D unclear. V was trimmed by 7 bases and J by 2 bases, leaving 15 bases between them. CDR1 and CDR2 (germline): MNHEY, SVGAGI. There are 15 residues in the CDR3. CDR3 amino acids: CASKLSLDRNQPQHF. The CDR3 DNA reads TGTGCCAGCAAACTCTCATTGGATCGCAATCAGCCCCAGCATTTT.

In this sample, this clonotype turned up a few times. The chain combines TRBV7-2 with TRBJ1-6, with TRBD1 identical over 11 bases. Unmatched junction bases numbered 6, after V lost 7 bases and J lost 1 base. This CDR3 comprises 17 residues. Germline values: CDR1 SGHTA, CDR2 FQGNSA. The chain's CDR3 is CASTGTGGGSYNSPLHF. As DNA, the CDR3 is TGTGCCAGCACCGGGACAGGGGGTGGGTCCTATAATTCACCCCTCCACTTT.

This clonotype was seen many times. The genes are TRBV6-2 or TRBV6-3 and TRBJ2-7; 7 positions match TRBD1. V was clipped by 0 bases and J by 6 bases; unmatched bases: 8. Germline CDR1 MNHEY, CDR2 SVGEGT. The CDR3 has 15 amino acids. CDR3 region: CASSYSPKGGIEQYV. CDR3 in DNA: TGTGCCAGCAGTTACTCCCCTAAAGGGGGCATCGAGCAGTACGTC.

This clonotype has a handful of counts. The chain has TRBV4-2 and TRBJ2-5, with D perhaps being TRBD1 or TRBD2 (5 bases each). This CDR3 spans 17 amino acids. V shed 0 bases and J shed 0 bases, with 14 bases lying between them. Per the germline V gene, CDR1 is LGHNA and CDR2 is YNFKEQ. CDR3 sequence: CASSQDSGRGYQETQYF. Written as DNA, the CDR3 is TGTGCCAGCAGCCAAGATTCGGGACGAGGGTACCAAGAGACCCAGTACTTC.

The table lists this clonotype with a few counts. This chain's CDR3 is CASSLVPAGDVETQYF. The CDR3 coding sequence is TGTGCCAGCAGCTTAGTCCCAGCGGGGGACGTAGAGACCCAGTACTTC. The rearrangement uses TRBV7-2 and TRBJ2-5, with 8 bases that match TRBD2. J was trimmed by 4 bases and V by 1 base; bases with no gene match: 8. Germline V CDR1 and CDR2: SGHTA, FQGNSA. The CDR3 consists of 16 residues.

This clonotype was found a few times. The chain combines TRBV5-1 with TRBJ1-1, with a possible D match to TRBD1 (5 bases). This CDR3 has 13 amino acids. Trimming removed 4 bases at V and 10 bases at J, with 17 bases between. In germline, CDR1 is SGHRS, CDR2 YFSETQ. The CDR3 DNA reads as TGCGCCAGCAGCAACCGGGACGGCGAACGAGCTTTCTTT. This translates into CASSNRDGERAFF.

This clonotype was seen more than once but under ten times. The V and J genes are TRBV10-2 and TRBJ1-5; 7 positions agree with TRBD1. With 6 bases clipped from V and 6 bases from J, the junction kept 8 bases outside the gene matches. Germline assignment: CDR1 WSHSY and CDR2 SAAADI. This CDR3 spans 14 amino acids. Written as DNA, the CDR3 is TGCGCCAGCAGATCCACAGGGGTGGCTCAGCCCCAGCATTTT. This translates into CASRSTGVAQPQHF.

This clonotype has a handful of counts. V is TRBV20-1 and J is TRBJ2-5; 10 bases match TRBD2. CDR3 length: 14 amino acids. Trimming at V came to 5 bases and at J to 5 bases, leaving 8 bases not matched to a gene. Germline CDR1 DFQATT, CDR2 SNEGSKA (reference sequence). In DNA form, the CDR3 reads TGCAGTGCTGGCCAACTAGCGGGGACGGAGACCCAGTACTTC. This gives the protein CSAGQLAGTETQYF.

This clonotype has a handful of counts. V gene TRBV4-1 combines with J gene TRBJ2-4; D possibly corresponds to TRBD2 (5 bases). The V gene lost 2 bases and the J gene lost 8 bases, with 13 bases spanning the gap. CDR3 length: 14 residues. Germline V CDR1 and CDR2: MGHRA, YSYEKL. As DNA, the CDR3 is TGCGCCAGCAGCCAACCAGGCGGGCAGTACATTCAGTACTTC. The encoded protein is CASSQPGGQYIQYF.

The chain couples TRBV3-1 to TRBJ2-1, with D perhaps matching TRBD2 (6 bases). Between the trimmed V and J ends, which lost 3 bases and 4 bases, there was a span of 13 bases. The CDR3 has 15 amino acids. Germline V gene sequence: CDR1 LGHDT, CDR2 YNNKEL (reference sequence). The CDR3: CASSHWRGVYNEQFF. The CDR3 region has the DNA TGTGCCAGCAGCCACTGGCGGGGAGTGTACAATGAGCAGTTCTTC.

This clonotype was seen more than once but under ten times. V gene TRBV5-6 combines with J gene TRBJ2-7; weak D call: TRBD2 (6 bases). V gave up 4 bases and J gave up 2 bases, with 16 bases separating them. The CDR3 is made up of 15 amino acids. Germline values: CDR1 SGHDT, CDR2 YYEEEE. This CDR3 is CASSPTTGEPYEQYV. CDR3 nucleotide sequence: TGTGCCAGCAGCCCGACCACGGGGGAGCCCTACGAGCAGTACGTC.

The chain employs TRBV5-1 and TRBJ1-1; perhaps TRBD1 as D (5 bases). The germline V gene has CDR1 SGHRS and CDR2 YFSETQ. This CDR3 has 14 residues. Trimming pared 4 bases from V and 1 base from J, leaving 11 bases between. CDR3 sequence: CASSTGQPNTEAFF. CDR3 bases: TGCGCCAGCAGCACAGGACAACCGAACACTGAAGCTTTCTTT.

This chain connects TRBV20-1 to TRBJ1-1, with 8 bases identical to TRBD1. The V gene's germline CDR1 is DFQATT and CDR2 SNEGSKA (reference sequence). The trim removed 6 bases at V and 3 bases at J, leaving 9 bases unmatched. CDR3 length: 14 amino acids. CDR3 coding DNA: TGCAGTGCCGAAGCAACACAGGGGGACACTGAAGCTTTCTTT. It encodes CSAEATQGDTEAFF.

This clonotype was counted only a few times. J is TRBJ2-6 and V is TRBV27; D is possibly TRBD2 (6 bases). This CDR3 region has 14 residues. V was clipped by 7 bases and J by 0 bases, with 7 bases between them. Germline CDR1 is MNHEY and CDR2 is SMNVEV (reference sequence). The CDR3 DNA is TGTGCCAGCAAGCGGGCCTCTGGGGCCAACGTCCTGACTTTC. Its translation is CASKRASGANVLTF.

V is TRBV20-1 and J is TRBJ2-1; 9 positions agree with TRBD2. The ends lost 6 bases at V and 7 bases at J; junction bases unmatched: 13. The CDR3 consists of 15 residues. Germline lookup yields CDR1 DFQATT and CDR2 SNEGSKA (reference sequence). The CDR3 DNA reads as TGCAGTGCCCCCCCGGCTAGCGGGGCAAGGAATGAGCAGTTCTTC. It specifies CSAPPASGARNEQFF.

Only a few counts were recorded for this clonotype. In nucleotides, the CDR3 is TGTGCCAGCAGTGAATGGGAAGGGGGCTACACCTTC. It is translated as CASSEWEGGYTF. The V gene is TRBV2, the J gene TRBJ1-2, with D unclear. The CDR3 has 12 residues. The V and J ends lost 2 bases and 8 bases respectively, with 9 bases between them. Germline V CDR1 and CDR2: SNHLY, FYNNEI.

This clonotype has more than one count but fewer than ten. V usage is TRBV29-1 and J usage is TRBJ2-1; unclear D gene. V lost 4 bases, J lost 7 bases, and 11 bases lay in between. The CDR3 is 12 residues long. Germline V gene data show CDR1 as SQVTM and CDR2 as ANQGSEA. The CDR3 loop is CSVAARRNEQFF. The CDR3 DNA reads TGCAGCGTTGCTGCGCGCAGGAATGAGCAGTTCTTC.

There are a few counts of this clonotype. The V and J genes are TRBV7-6 and TRBJ2-1; the match to TRBD2 covers 9 bases. The junction had 8 bases not matched to a gene; V was cut back by 5 bases and J by 0 bases. In germline, CDR1 is SGHVS, CDR2 FNYEAQ. The CDR3 spans 17 residues. CDR3 residues: CASSRWTSEDSYNEQFF. The DNA of the CDR3 is TGTGCCAGCAGCCGTTGGACTAGCGAGGACTCCTACAATGAGCAGTTCTTC.

This clonotype was seen a handful of times. The gene calls are TRBV4-3 and TRBJ1-2; D call uncertain. The V end was cut by 0 bases, the J end by 3 bases, with 8 bases between. Germline V lookup: CDR1 LGHNA, CDR2 YSLEER. CDR3 length equals 14 residues. The CDR3 loop reads CASSQDSGDYGYTF. In DNA, the CDR3 is TGCGCCAGCAGCCAAGATTCAGGAGACTATGGCTACACCTTC.

V and J are TRBV4-1 and TRBJ2-7; no definite D call. Trimming cost V 3 bases and J 7 bases, with 13 bases left between them. Germline V gene sequence: CDR1 MGHRA, CDR2 YSYEKL. The CDR3 covers 13 residues. The CDR3 region is CASSHEPWQEQYV. The DNA of the CDR3 is TGCGCCAGCAGCCATGAGCCCTGGCAGGAGCAGTACGTC.

The rearrangement uses TRBV6-1 and TRBJ2-6, with D perhaps assigned TRBD1 or TRBD2 (6 bases each). V lost 6 bases and J lost 2, with 14 bases in between. Germline loops: CDR1 MNHNS, CDR2 SASEGT. The CDR3 has 16 residues. CDR3 amino acids: CASRWGALPGANVLTF. The CDR3 DNA follows: TGTGCCAGCAGGTGGGGGGCCCTACCTGGGGCCAACGTCCTGACTTTC.

The chain is built from TRBV18 and TRBJ1-2; D not resolved. V lost 0 bases to trimming and J lost 11 bases, with 16 bases between them. CDR1 is KGHSH, CDR2 LQKENI, per germline. The CDR3 is made up of 14 amino acids. Here the CDR3 reads CASSPPTRPTLYTF. The CDR3, as DNA: TGTGCCAGCTCACCACCTACTCGGCCAACCCTGTACACCTTC.

In its sample, this clonotype was seen a few times. The V and J genes are TRBV2 and TRBJ2-2, with 7 bases fitting TRBD1. V gave up 4 bases and J gave up 4 bases; unmatched junction bases: 3. CDR1 and CDR2 (germline): SNHLY, FYNNEI. This CDR3 is 14 amino acids long. The CDR3 sequence is CASSVSGGTGELFF. In nucleotides, the CDR3 is TGTGCCAGCAGTGTCTCAGGGGGCACCGGGGAGCTGTTTTTT.

The genes are TRBV9 and TRBJ2-3; D could derive from TRBD1 or TRBD2 (5 bases each). The ends were cut back, 0 bases at V and 2 bases at J, with 13 bases in the middle. There are 16 residues in the CDR3. The V gene's germline CDR1 is SGDLS and CDR2 YYNGEE. CDR3 amino acids: CASSVEGTHNTDTQYF. In DNA, the CDR3 is TGTGCCAGCAGCGTAGAAGGGACCCACAACACAGATACGCAGTATTTT.

The chain links TRBV5-1 to TRBJ2-2, with 7 bases that match TRBD1. The CDR3 sequence is 14 residues long. Germline lookup yields CDR1 SGHRS and CDR2 YFSETQ. The junction had 5 bases not matched to a gene; V was cut back by 4 bases and J by 5 bases. The CDR3 sequence is CASSRDSRTGELFF. CDR3 DNA: TGCGCCAGCAGCCGGGACAGTAGGACCGGGGAGCTGTTTTTT.

This clonotype has just a few counts. The V call is TRBV7-2, the J call TRBJ2-3; D is perhaps TRBD1 (6 bases). The V and J ends lost 1 base and 4 bases respectively, with 12 bases between them. CDR3 length: 15 residues. Germline assignment: CDR1 SGHTA and CDR2 FQGNSA. The CDR3 region has the DNA TGTGCCAGCAGCTTAGACAGGGTGGGGGCAGATACGCAGTATTTT. Translating it yields CASSLDRVGADTQYF.